The 23 T cell receptor beta chains below all came from one sample that was sequenced in a study of Graves' ophthalmopathy and Graves' hyperthyroidism. Using RNA transcripts, the TCR beta CDR3 regions were amplified. Investigators did first-round RT-PCR with HTBI primers, then second-round multiplex PCR. TCRdb itself ran the multiplex PCR reads through MiXCR, one entry per CDR3 protein. The sample yields about 1.1 million distinct CDR3 sequences, 36% seen once. The sample was peripheral blood or thyroid tissue (not recorded which). The source is an adult man with Graves' hyperthyroidism.

The V and J genes are TRBV15 and TRBJ1-2; D ambiguous. Germline CDR1 and CDR2: LNHNV and YYDKDF (reference sequence). This CDR3 comprises 13 residues. V lost 3 bases, J lost 5 bases, and 10 bases lay in between. CDR3 sequence reads: CATSSFSQYGYTF. The CDR3 bases are TGTGCCACCAGCAGTTTTAGTCAGTATGGCTACACCTTC.

The chain recombines TRBV29-1 with TRBJ2-2, with D perhaps matching TRBD1 (6 bases). The V end lost 6 bases, the J end lost 4 bases, and 15 bases lay between the germline ends. This CDR3 contains 14 residues. Per germline, CDR1 SQVTM and CDR2 ANQGSEA. The CDR3 region is CSVDGTPSTGELFF. The CDR3 DNA is TGCAGCGTGGACGGGACACCGAGCACCGGGGAGCTGTTTTTT.

The chain carries TRBV13 and TRBJ2-7; perhaps TRBD1 as D (6 bases). Trimming took 11 bases from V and 0 from J, leaving 11 bases between them. The germline gives CDR1 PRHDT, CDR2 FYEKMQ (reference sequence). The CDR3 runs to 12 residues. CDR3 bases: TGTGCCGCGGACAGCAGCTCCTACGAGCAGTACTTC. This translates into CAADSSSYEQYF. The variable domain in full, with the rest retrieved from reference TRBV13 and TRBJ2-7, is AAGVIQSPRHLIKEKRETATLKCYPIPRHDTVYWYQQGPGQDPQFLISFYEKMQSDKGSIPDRFSAQQFSDYHSELNMSSLELGDSALYFCAADSSSYEQYFGPGTRLTVT.

This clonotype was observed at least ten times. The chain carries TRBV20-1 and TRBJ2-7; 9 nucleotides line up with TRBD1. This CDR3 contains 14 residues. Per the germline V gene, CDR1 is DFQATT and CDR2 is SNEGSKA (reference sequence). Unmatched junction bases numbered 8, after V lost 6 bases and J lost 2 bases. The CDR3 loop is CSATGTGITYEQYF. In nucleotides, the CDR3 is TGCAGTGCGACCGGGACAGGGATCACCTACGAGCAGTACTTC.

V gene TRBV7-2 combines with J gene TRBJ1-3, with D unclear. Germline V gives CDR1 SGHTA, CDR2 FQGNSA. The V and J ends lost 0 bases and 8 bases respectively, with 23 bases between them. The CDR3 loop spans 18 amino acids. CDR3 amino acids: CASSLAIGQFGYGYTIYF. In nucleotides, the CDR3 is TGTGCCAGCAGCTTAGCTATAGGGCAATTCGGCTATGGCTACACCATATATTTT.

This chain uses TRBV7-9 with TRBJ2-5; 11 bases map to TRBD2. The V and J ends lost 2 bases and 5 bases, in that order; junction bases with no gene match: 10. The germline V gene encodes CDR1 SEHNR and CDR2 FQNEAQ (reference sequence). The CDR3 has 17 amino acids. The CDR3 coding sequence is TGTGCCAGCAGCTTATTAGCGGGGGGGGGACTAGGCGAGACCCAGTACTTC. This encodes CASSLLAGGGLGETQYF.

V and J are TRBV29-1 and TRBJ2-7; D tentatively reads TRBD1 or TRBD2 (5 bases each). The CDR3 has 12 amino acids. Trimming cost V 3 bases and J 6 bases, with 12 bases left between them. Germline-derived CDR1 and CDR2 are SQVTM and ANQGSEA. CDR3 sequence: CSVDMGVGEQYF. CDR3 DNA: TGCAGCGTTGATATGGGGGTTGGCGAGCAGTACTTC.

J is TRBJ2-6 and V is TRBV24-1; no clear D gene. The germline V gene encodes CDR1 KGHDR and CDR2 SFDVKD. There are 17 residues in the CDR3. Trimming removed 3 bases from V and 0 bases from J, with 11 bases in between. CDR3 loop: CATSDAGGSSGANVLTF. CDR3 DNA: TGTGCCACCAGTGATGCCGGTGGTAGCTCTGGGGCCAACGTCCTGACTTTC.

The chain joins TRBV10-3 to TRBJ1-1; D ambiguous. Germline V gives CDR1 ENHRY, CDR2 SYGVKD. The CDR3 totals 13 residues. V dropped 3 bases and J dropped 5 bases, with 10 bases sitting between them. The CDR3 bases are TGTGCCATCAGTGATCGTGGGTTTACTGAAGCTTTCTTT. It encodes CAISDRGFTEAFF.

This clonotype was recorded at least ten times. The chain employs TRBV7-8 and TRBJ2-7; no definite D call. CDR1 SGHVS and CDR2 FQNEAQ come from the germline V gene. Trimming took 3 bases from V and 2 from J, leaving 5 bases between them. The CDR3 is 12 residues long. CDR3 nucleotide sequence: TGTGCCAGCAGCTTCCCGACCTACGAGCAGTACTTC. Its translation is CASSFPTYEQYF.

This clonotype has more than one count but fewer than ten. The chain carries TRBV2 and TRBJ1-4; D possibly corresponds to TRBD1 (5 bases). Germline lookup yields CDR1 SNHLY and CDR2 FYNNEI. The CDR3 consists of 13 residues. V lost 7 bases to trimming and J lost 7 bases, with 13 bases between them. CDR3 amino acids: CASILQEGEKLFF. For the CDR3, the DNA is TGTGCCAGCATTTTACAGGAGGGTGAAAAACTGTTTTTT.

V gene TRBV10-1 combines with J gene TRBJ1-2; 7 positions match TRBD1. V lost 4 bases and J lost 6; bases outside the gene matches: 5. This CDR3 is 13 amino acids long. Germline V CDR1 and CDR2: WNHNN, SYGVQD (reference sequence). The CDR3 loop is CASSAGQRHGYTF. The CDR3 coding sequence is TGCGCCAGCAGTGCGGGACAGCGACATGGCTACACCTTC.

The chain combines TRBV5-4 with TRBJ1-2; D might be TRBD1 (5 bases). The CDR3 loop spans 14 amino acids. V dropped 4 bases and J dropped 2 bases, with 12 bases sitting between them. Germline-derived CDR1 and CDR2 are SGHNT and YYREEE (reference sequence). CDR3 DNA sequence: TGTGCCAGCAGCCCGGGGCCCCTCAACTATGGCTACACCTTC. Its translation is CASSPGPLNYGYTF.

This clonotype was counted at least ten times. An end of the junction does not agree with germline; a read error may underlie this. This chain connects TRBV9 to TRBJ2-5; tentatively, D is TRBD2 (6 bases). Germline V CDR1 and CDR2: SGDLS, YYNGEE. CDR3 length: 15 residues. The CDR3 sequence: CASSVGGTVGEAQYF. CDR3 nucleotide sequence: TGTGCCAGCAGCGTGGGCGGGACGGTCGGAGAGGCCCAGTACTTC.

This clonotype came up many times. This sequence joins TRBV9 and TRBJ2-5; no firm D call. V lost 2 bases and J 1 base, leaving 6 bases between the germline ends. From germline, CDR1 is SGDLS and CDR2 YYNGEE. The CDR3 is 13 amino acids. The CDR3 DNA reads TGTGCCAGCAGCGTCTCAGGCCAAGAGACCCAGTACTTC. This encodes CASSVSGQETQYF.

This chain joins TRBV10-3 and TRBJ2-7; D not resolved. V was cut by 10 bases and J by 2 bases, with 15 bases left in between. CDR1 is ENHRY and CDR2 is SYGVKD in the germline V gene. CDR3 length: 13 amino acids. CDR3 region: CASSSFAAYEQYF. CDR3 nucleotides: TGTGCCAGCAGCTCCTTCGCCGCCTACGAGCAGTACTTC.

This clonotype was detected ten times or more. The V call is TRBV29-1, the J call TRBJ2-5; 7 positions agree with TRBD2. There are 12 residues in the CDR3. The germline gives CDR1 SQVTM, CDR2 ANQGSEA. Germline trimming cut 6 bases from V and 4 bases from J; bases unmatched to any gene: 5. For the CDR3, the DNA is TGCAGCGTGGAGACGGGAGGAGAGACCCAGTACTTC. The encoded protein is CSVETGGETQYF.

The V gene is TRBV29-1, the J gene TRBJ2-5, with 9 positions matching TRBD1. V was pared by 6 bases and J by 7 bases, with 3 bases of the junction left unmatched. The V gene's germline CDR1 is SQVTM and CDR2 ANQGSEA. The CDR3 totals 11 residues. Here the CDR3 reads CSVGQGRTQYF. CDR3 in DNA: TGCAGCGTGGGACAGGGTAGGACCCAGTACTTC.

The sample holds many counts of this clonotype. Its ends do not fully match the called genes, so a read error is possible. This chain connects TRBV6-5 to TRBJ2-7; TRBD2 aligns across 7 bases. CDR3 length equals 12 residues. Germline V gives CDR1 MNHEY, CDR2 SVGAGI. The CDR3 region has the DNA TGTGCCAGCAGTTCCAACGGAGCGGGGTTGCACTTC. It is translated as CASSSNGAGLHF.

This clonotype was seen ten or more times. The chain recombines TRBV20-1 with TRBJ1-5; possibly TRBD1 for D (5 bases). Germline V lookup: CDR1 DFQATT, CDR2 SNEGSKA (reference sequence). The CDR3 runs 12 residues. The V and J ends lost 3 bases and 6 bases respectively, with 9 bases between them. CDR3 in DNA: TGCAGTGCTAGTCGTCAGGGTCAGCCCCAGCATTTT. Translating it yields CSASRQGQPQHF.

For the CDR3, the DNA is TGTGCCAGCAGTCGCGACAGGGTA. It specifies CASSRDRV. This chain joins TRBV7-2 and TRBJ2-7; 7 positions agree with TRBD1. The CDR3 runs to 8 residues. Germline CDR1 is SGHTA and CDR2 is FQGNSA.

A note on this clonotype: A much larger clone lies one base from this, so it may be a read error. The chain carries TRBV5-1 and TRBJ2-5; D may be TRBD1 or TRBD2 (5 bases each). Germline CDR1 and CDR2: SGHRS and YFSETQ. The CDR3 sequence is 15 residues long. The CDR3 protein is CASSHQPGPQETLYF. The CDR3 region has the DNA TGCGCCAGCAGCCATCAGCCGGGACCACAAGAGACCCTGTACTTC.

The CDR3, as DNA: TGTGCCAGCGAAGCAATGAACACTGAAGCTTTCTTT. This codes for CASEAMNTEAFF. The chain uses TRBV2 and TRBJ1-1; no firm D call. V lost 8 bases, J lost 0 bases, and 7 bases lay in between. Per the germline V gene, CDR1 is SNHLY and CDR2 is FYNNEI. CDR3 length equals 12 residues.